Following are 17 T cell receptor beta chains from one sample sequenced in a study of shared clonotypes between healthy human individuals. Profiled with immunoSEQ multiplex PCR; TCRdb holds only in-frame clones, not every one. The sample yields about 2.3 million clones, over 85% seen once. Sequencing was done on a sample of naive CD4+ T cells from PBMCs. Subset in this sample: CD45RA+ positively selected. These receptors were taken from a man in his late teens or twenties in good health. Some clones in this sample may be carry-over from other donors' samples.

CDR3 DNA: TGCGCCAGCAGCTTGGGCATCTCTGGGGCCAACGTCCTGACTTTC. Protein: CASSLGISGANVLTF. V gene TRBV5-1 combines with J gene TRBJ2-6; no definite D call. The CDR3 contains 15 residues. Germline V gene lookup returns CDR1 SGHRS and CDR2 YFSETQ. V was pared by 0 bases and J by 0 bases, with 4 bases between.

The chain uses TRBV27 and TRBJ2-7; TRBD1 or TRBD2 may be the D gene (5 bases each). The CDR3 loop spans 15 amino acids. The germline V gene encodes CDR1 MNHEY and CDR2 SMNVEV (reference sequence). Trimming removed 1 base from V and 3 bases from J, with 13 bases in between. As DNA, the CDR3 is TGTGCCAGCAGTTTATGGGGACGTAGACACTACGAGCAGTACTTC. The encoded protein is CASSLWGRRHYEQYF.

V usage is TRBV10-3 and J usage is TRBJ1-1; TRBD1 matches 7 bases. Per germline, CDR1 ENHRY and CDR2 SYGVKD. V was clipped by 10 bases and J by 1 base; unmatched bases: 6. The CDR3 is 13 residues long. The CDR3 DNA reads TGTGCCACCAGAGGGGGCCAGAACACTGAAGCTTTCTTT. Translating it yields CATRGGQNTEAFF.

To note about this clone: Other nucleotide sequences in the sample specify the same CDR3. The gene calls are TRBV14 and TRBJ1-2; the D gene is possibly TRBD1 (5 bases). The CDR3 covers 12 residues. Germline CDR1 is SGHDN and CDR2 is FVKESK. Trimming removed 4 bases at V and 4 bases at J, with 7 bases between. CDR3 sequence: CASSPGPYGYTF. For the CDR3, the DNA is TGTGCCAGCAGCCCAGGGCCCTATGGCTACACCTTC. Full variable domain (rest looked up from reference TRBV14 and TRBJ1-2): EAGVTQFPSHSVIEKGQTVTLRCDPISGHDNLYWYRRVMGKEIKFLLHFVKESKQDESGMPNNRFLAERTGGTYSTLKVQPAELEDSGVYFCASSPGPYGYTFGSGTRLTVV.

The chain uses TRBV28 and TRBJ2-1, with 7 bases aligning to TRBD2. The V gene end was trimmed by 3 bases and the J gene end by 5 bases; junction bases not matched to a gene: 13. The CDR3 totals 17 residues. CDR1 is MDHEN and CDR2 is SYDVKM in the germline V gene. The CDR3 bases are TGTGCCAGCAGTTTTGCCCGGATCGGGAGGCTCGACAATGAGCAGTTCTTC. Translating it yields CASSFARIGRLDNEQFF.

V usage is TRBV27 and J usage is TRBJ1-4; weak D call: TRBD1 (6 bases). V lost 5 bases and J 8 bases, leaving 21 bases between the germline ends. The CDR3 is 16 amino acids. CDR1 and CDR2 from the germline V gene are MNHEY and SMNVEV (reference sequence). This chain's CDR3 is CASSPPGQIIWEKLFF. CDR3 nucleotide sequence: TGTGCCAGCAGTCCCCCCGGACAGATCATTTGGGAAAAACTGTTTTTT.

The chain couples TRBV4-1 to TRBJ2-2; TRBD2 agrees at 9 bases. The CDR3 totals 14 residues. The V gene's germline CDR1 is MGHRA and CDR2 YSYEKL. V gave up 10 bases and J gave up 7 bases; unmatched junction bases: 10. The CDR3 nucleotides are TGCGCCACCGGTGGACTAGCGCGGGTCGGGGAGCTGTTTTTT. It specifies CATGGLARVGELFF.

The chain is built from TRBV15 and TRBJ2-1; unclear D gene. This CDR3 spans 14 amino acids. V lost 3 bases to trimming and J lost 8 bases, with 14 bases between them. In germline, CDR1 is LNHNV, CDR2 YYDKDF (reference sequence). The CDR3 loop reads CATSRPGFIDEQFF. Here the CDR3 DNA reads TGTGCCACCAGCAGGCCCGGGTTCATCGATGAGCAGTTCTTC.

Worth noting for this clone: The sample carries other DNA sequences with the same CDR3. V is TRBV18 and J is TRBJ2-5; weak D call: TRBD1 (6 bases). In germline, CDR1 is KGHSH, CDR2 LQKENI. V lost 3 bases and J 5 bases, leaving 7 bases between the germline ends. The CDR3 totals 12 residues. This CDR3 is CASSPGAETQYF. The CDR3 nucleotides are TGTGCCAGCTCACCGGGGGCGGAGACCCAGTACTTC.

Comment on this clone: Different DNA sequences within this sample yield the same CDR3. The chain has TRBV6-5 and TRBJ2-5; D is unclear. Trimming took 0 bases from V and 2 from J, leaving 7 bases between them. Germline CDR1 MNHEY, CDR2 SVGAGI. The CDR3 extends over 14 amino acids. DNA for the CDR3: TGTGCCAGCAGTTACTCGAGGTATCAAGAGACCCAGTACTTC. It encodes CASSYSRYQETQYF.

The genes are TRBV7-3 and TRBJ1-2; D gene ambiguous. Germline V gene sequence: CDR1 SGHTA, CDR2 FQGTGA. V was trimmed by 5 bases and J by 8 bases, leaving 18 bases between them. The CDR3 runs to 14 residues. The chain's CDR3 is CASSLDFKGRGYTF. CDR3 DNA: TGTGCCAGCAGCCTCGACTTCAAGGGCCGGGGCTACACCTTC.

In nucleotides, the CDR3 is TGTGCCAGCAGTGAATACAGGACTACCTACAATGAGCAGTTCTTC. Protein: CASSEYRTTYNEQFF. The V call is TRBV25-1, the J call TRBJ2-1, with D tentatively TRBD2 (6 bases). Trimming left V 0 bases short and J 2 bases short, with 8 bases between. CDR3 size: 15 residues. The germline V gene encodes CDR1 MGHDK and CDR2 SYGVNS.

The rearrangement links TRBV2 to TRBJ2-5, with 10 bases fitting TRBD1. Trimming cost V 7 bases and J 3 bases; bases outside gene matches: 5. The V gene's germline CDR1 is SNHLY and CDR2 FYNNEI. This CDR3 region has 14 residues. Here the CDR3 DNA reads TGTGCCAGCAATGGGGACAGGGGAGAAGAGACCCAGTACTTC. Its protein is CASNGDRGEETQYF.

The chain couples TRBV27 to TRBJ2-1, with D perhaps matching TRBD2 (5 bases). Between the trimmed V and J ends, which lost 4 bases and 8 bases, there was a span of 15 bases. The CDR3 covers 14 residues. Germline CDR1 is MNHEY and CDR2 is SMNVEV (reference sequence). This chain's CDR3 is CASSSTATRDEQFF. The CDR3 bases are TGTGCCAGCAGTTCCACCGCAACTAGGGATGAGCAGTTCTTC.

The V call is TRBV7-6, the J call TRBJ1-1; weak D call: TRBD1 (6 bases). V was cut by 1 base and J by 1 base, with 13 bases left in between. Germline CDR1 is SGHVS and CDR2 is FNYEAQ. This CDR3 is 16 amino acids long. CDR3 in amino acids: CASSLGPGETNTEAFF. CDR3 sequence (DNA): TGTGCCAGCAGCTTAGGGCCAGGGGAAACGAACACTGAAGCTTTCTTT.

This rearrangement joins TRBV7-4 to TRBJ1-5, with D perhaps TRBD1 (6 bases). CDR3 length equals 17 residues. Trimming stripped 5 bases from V and 2 bases from J, with 19 bases between. Germline-derived CDR1 and CDR2 are SGHVT and SQSDAQ. The CDR3 protein is CASSGKGGRARNQPQHF. The DNA for the CDR3 is TGTGCCAGCAGCGGGAAGGGGGGCAGGGCTCGCAATCAGCCCCAGCATTTT.

The V and J genes are TRBV23-1 and TRBJ1-5; TRBD1 aligns across 8 bases. TRBV23-1 carries the ORF label, with uncertain function. The length of the CDR3 is 14 residues. Trimming took 7 bases from V and 7 from J; bases not matched to a gene: 9. CDR3 DNA sequence: TGCGCCAGCACAAACAGCCAGGGGGCCCAGCCCCAGCATTTT. This translates into CASTNSQGAQPQHF.